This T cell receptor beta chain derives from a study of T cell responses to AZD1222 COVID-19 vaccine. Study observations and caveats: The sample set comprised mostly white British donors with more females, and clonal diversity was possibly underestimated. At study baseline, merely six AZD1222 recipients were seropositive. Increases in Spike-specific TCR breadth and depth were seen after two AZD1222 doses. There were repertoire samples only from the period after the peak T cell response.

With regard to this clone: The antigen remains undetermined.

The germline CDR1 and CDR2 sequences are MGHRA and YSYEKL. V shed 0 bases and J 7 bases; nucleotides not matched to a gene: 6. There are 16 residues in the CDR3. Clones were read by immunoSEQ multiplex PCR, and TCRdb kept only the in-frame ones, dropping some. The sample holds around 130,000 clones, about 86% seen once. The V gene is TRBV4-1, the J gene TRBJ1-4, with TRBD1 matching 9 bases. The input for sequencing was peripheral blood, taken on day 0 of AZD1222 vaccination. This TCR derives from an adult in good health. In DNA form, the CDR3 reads TGCGCCAGCAGCCAAGAAGGGACAGGGAGAGGTGAAAAACTGTTTTTT. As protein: CASSQEGTGRGEKLFF.